The 4 T cell receptor beta chains in this list originate from one sample, sequenced in a study of spatial heterogeneity in lung cancer. Study-wide results and limits: It was found that expanded intratumoral alpha and beta TCR counts tracked tumor mutation counts.

These TCRs are of unknown antigen specificity. The time point was: sample taken at primary tumor resection. TCRdb redid the calling of the 5' RACE reads with MiXCR, one entry per CDR3 protein. The sample carries over a thousand distinct CDR3 sequences, about a sixth recorded once. The sample consisted of lung tumor tissue, taken at surgery. Every receptor here comes from a male donor with early-stage non-small cell lung cancer.

This clonotype has just a few counts. This CDR3 is CASSLTGHQETDTQYF. CDR3 nucleotides: TGTGCCAGCAGCCTGACCGGACACCAAGAAACAGATACGCAGTATTTT. This chain joins TRBV6-6 and TRBJ2-3; TRBD1 might be the D (5 bases). The CDR3 extends over 16 amino acids. Germline V gives CDR1 MNHNY, CDR2 SVGAGI (reference sequence). V lost 6 bases and J lost 3, with 19 bases in between.

This clonotype is labeled as medium-sized. The rearrangement uses TRBV7-9 and TRBJ2-5; 9 bases align to TRBD1. The length of the CDR3 is 15 residues. With 4 bases clipped from V and 5 bases from J, the junction kept 8 bases outside the gene matches. Germline V gives CDR1 SEHNR, CDR2 FQNEAQ (reference sequence). In DNA form, the CDR3 reads TGTGCCAGCAGCTCGGGCGGACAGGGGATGGAGACCCAGTACTTC. Protein: CASSSGGQGMETQYF.

This clonotype was counted a few times. The rearrangement joins TRBV27 to TRBJ2-7; no reliable D call. Trimming took off 0 bases at V and 3 bases at J, with 12 bases between the two ends. The CDR3 is 15 residues long. Per the germline V gene, CDR1 is MNHEY and CDR2 is SMNVEV (reference sequence). The CDR3 DNA sequence: TGTGCCAGCAGTTTATCCCAAGCGTTCAACTACGAGCAGTACTTC. It encodes CASSLSQAFNYEQYF.

This clonotype is termed medium-sized (0.01 to 0.1%). The chain couples TRBV28 to TRBJ1-2; D might be TRBD1 (5 bases). The CDR3 totals 16 residues. Trimming removed 3 bases at V and 4 bases at J, with 18 bases between. Germline V lookup: CDR1 MDHEN, CDR2 SYDVKM. CDR3 sequence (DNA): TGTGCCAGCAGTTTGGGACGAATTCAACGGGCCTATGGCTACACCTTC. It yields the protein CASSLGRIQRAYGYTF.